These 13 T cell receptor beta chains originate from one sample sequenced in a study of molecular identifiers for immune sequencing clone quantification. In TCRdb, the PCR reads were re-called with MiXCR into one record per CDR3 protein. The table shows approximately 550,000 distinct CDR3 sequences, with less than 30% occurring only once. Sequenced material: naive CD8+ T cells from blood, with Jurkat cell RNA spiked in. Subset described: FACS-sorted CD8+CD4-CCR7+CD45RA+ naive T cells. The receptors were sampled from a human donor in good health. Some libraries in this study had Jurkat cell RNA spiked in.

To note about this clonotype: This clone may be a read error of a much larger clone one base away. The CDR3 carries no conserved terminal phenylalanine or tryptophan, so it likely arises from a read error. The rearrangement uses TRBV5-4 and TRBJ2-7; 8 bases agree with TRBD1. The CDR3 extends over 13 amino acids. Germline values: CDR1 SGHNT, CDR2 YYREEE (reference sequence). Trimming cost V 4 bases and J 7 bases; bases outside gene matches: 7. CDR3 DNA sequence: TGTGCCAGCAGCCCGACGTACAGGGGGGAGCAGTACATC. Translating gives CASSPTYRGEQYI.

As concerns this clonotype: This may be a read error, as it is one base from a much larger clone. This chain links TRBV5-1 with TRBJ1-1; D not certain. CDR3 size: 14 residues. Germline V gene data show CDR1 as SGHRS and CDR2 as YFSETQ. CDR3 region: CASSLVYGGTAAFF. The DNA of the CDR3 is TGCGCCAGCAGCTTGGTTTACGGTGGCACTGCAGCTTTCTTT.

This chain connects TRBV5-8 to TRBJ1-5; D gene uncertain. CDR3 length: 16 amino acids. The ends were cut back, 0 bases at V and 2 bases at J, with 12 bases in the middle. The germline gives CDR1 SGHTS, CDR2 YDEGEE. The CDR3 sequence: CASSLVLYGGNQPQHF. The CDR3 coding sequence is TGTGCCAGCAGCTTGGTCCTCTACGGCGGCAATCAGCCCCAGCATTTT.

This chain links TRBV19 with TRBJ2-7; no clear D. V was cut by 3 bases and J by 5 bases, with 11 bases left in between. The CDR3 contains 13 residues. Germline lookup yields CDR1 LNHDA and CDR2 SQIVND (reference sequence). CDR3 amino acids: CASSILGSDEQYF. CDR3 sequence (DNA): TGTGCCAGTAGTATCTTGGGAAGCGACGAGCAGTACTTC.

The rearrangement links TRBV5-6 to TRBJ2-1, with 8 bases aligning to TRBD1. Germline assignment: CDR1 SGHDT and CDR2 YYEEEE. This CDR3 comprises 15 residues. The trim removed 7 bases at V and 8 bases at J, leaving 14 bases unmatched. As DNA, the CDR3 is TGTGCCAGCGGATACTGGACAGGGAAGGGGTATGAGCAGTTCTTC. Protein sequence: CASGYWTGKGYEQFF.

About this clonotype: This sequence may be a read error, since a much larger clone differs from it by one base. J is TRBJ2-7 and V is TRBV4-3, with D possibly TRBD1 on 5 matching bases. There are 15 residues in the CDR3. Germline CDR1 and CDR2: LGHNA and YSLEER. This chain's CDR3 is CARSQTDSSSYEQYF. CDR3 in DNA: TGCGCCCGCAGCCAGACCGACAGCAGCTCCTACGAGCAGTACTTC.

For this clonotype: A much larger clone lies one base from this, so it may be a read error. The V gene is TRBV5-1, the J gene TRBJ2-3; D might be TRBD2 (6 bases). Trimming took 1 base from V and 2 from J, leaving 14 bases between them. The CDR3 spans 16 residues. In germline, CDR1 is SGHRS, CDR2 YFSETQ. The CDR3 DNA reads TGCGCCAGCAGCTTGTTTGTAGCGGTGAACACAGATACGCAGTATTTT. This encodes CASSLFVAVNTDTQYF.

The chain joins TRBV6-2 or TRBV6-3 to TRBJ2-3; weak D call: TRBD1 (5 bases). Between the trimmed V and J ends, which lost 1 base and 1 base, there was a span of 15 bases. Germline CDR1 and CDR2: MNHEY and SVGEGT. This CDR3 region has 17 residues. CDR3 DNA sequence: TGTGCCAGCAGTTACTGGGGCCCCCAAGAAGGCACAGATACGCAGTATTTT. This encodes CASSYWGPQEGTDTQYF.

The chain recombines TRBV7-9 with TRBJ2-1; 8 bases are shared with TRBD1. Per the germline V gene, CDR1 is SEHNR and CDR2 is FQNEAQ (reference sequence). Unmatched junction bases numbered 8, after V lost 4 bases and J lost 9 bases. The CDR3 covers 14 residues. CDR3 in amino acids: CASSSSTGVAEQFF. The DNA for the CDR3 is TGTGCCAGCAGCTCATCGACAGGGGTCGCTGAGCAGTTCTTC.

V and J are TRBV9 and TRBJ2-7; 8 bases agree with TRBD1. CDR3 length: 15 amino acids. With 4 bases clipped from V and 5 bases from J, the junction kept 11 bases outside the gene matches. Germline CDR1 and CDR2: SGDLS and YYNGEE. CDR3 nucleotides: TGTGCCAGCAGCCCAAAGGACAGGGAGCGCAACGAGCAGTACTTC. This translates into CASSPKDRERNEQYF.

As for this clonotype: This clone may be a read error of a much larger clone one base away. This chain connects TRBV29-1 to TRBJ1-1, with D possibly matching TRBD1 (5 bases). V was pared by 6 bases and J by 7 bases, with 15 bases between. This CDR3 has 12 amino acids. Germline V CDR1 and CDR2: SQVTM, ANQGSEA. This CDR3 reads CSVLLATGEAFF. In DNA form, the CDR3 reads TGCAGCGTCCTACTTGCCACAGGTGAAGCTTTCTTT.

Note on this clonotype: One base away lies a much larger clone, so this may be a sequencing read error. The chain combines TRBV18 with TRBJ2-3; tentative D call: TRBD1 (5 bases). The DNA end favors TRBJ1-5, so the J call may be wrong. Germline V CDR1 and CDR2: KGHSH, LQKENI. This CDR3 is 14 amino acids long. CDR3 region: CASSPRDSTDTQHF. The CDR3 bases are TGTGCCAGCTCACCACGGGACTCCACAGATACGCAGCATTTT.

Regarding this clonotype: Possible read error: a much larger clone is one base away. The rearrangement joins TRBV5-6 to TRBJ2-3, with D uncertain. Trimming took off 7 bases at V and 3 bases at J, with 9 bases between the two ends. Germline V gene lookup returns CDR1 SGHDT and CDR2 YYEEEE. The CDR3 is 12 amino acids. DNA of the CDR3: TGTGCCAGCGGCCGCATGACAGATACGCAGTATTTT. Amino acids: CASGRMTDTQYF.